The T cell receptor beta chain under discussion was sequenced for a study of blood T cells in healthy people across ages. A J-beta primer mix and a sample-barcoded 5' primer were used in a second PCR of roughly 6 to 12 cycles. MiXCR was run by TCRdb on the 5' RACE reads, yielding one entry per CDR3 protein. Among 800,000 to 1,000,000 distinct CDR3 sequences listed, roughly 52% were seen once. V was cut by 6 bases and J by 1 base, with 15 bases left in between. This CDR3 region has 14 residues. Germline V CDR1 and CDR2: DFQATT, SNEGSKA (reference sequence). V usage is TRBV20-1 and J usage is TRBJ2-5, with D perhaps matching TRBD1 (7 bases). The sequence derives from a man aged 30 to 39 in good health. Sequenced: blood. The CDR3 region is CSALDRRGQETQYF. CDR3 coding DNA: TGCAGTGCACTGGACAGGCGGGGCCAAGAGACCCAGTACTTC.